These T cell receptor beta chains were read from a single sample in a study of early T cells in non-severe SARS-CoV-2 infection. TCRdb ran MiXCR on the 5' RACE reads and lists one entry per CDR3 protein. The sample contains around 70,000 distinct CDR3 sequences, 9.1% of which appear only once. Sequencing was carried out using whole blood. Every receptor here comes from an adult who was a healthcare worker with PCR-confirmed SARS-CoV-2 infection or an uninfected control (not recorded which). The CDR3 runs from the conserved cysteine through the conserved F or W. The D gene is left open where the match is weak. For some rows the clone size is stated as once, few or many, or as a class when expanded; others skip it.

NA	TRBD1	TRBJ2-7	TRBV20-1	TGCAGTGCTAGCTCGACCGGGACAGGGACCTACGAGCAGTACTTC	CSASSTGTGTYEQYF
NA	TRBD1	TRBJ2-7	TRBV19	TGTGCCAGTAGTGCCCGACAGGGACCCTACGAGCAGTACTTC	CASSARQGPYEQYF
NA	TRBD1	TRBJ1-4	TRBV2	TGTGCCAGCAGTGCTGGGACAGGGCGCGCAACTAATGAAAAACTGTTTTTT	CASSAGTGRATNEKLFF
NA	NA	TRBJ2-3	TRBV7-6	TGTGCCAGCACTAGCGTGGGAACAGATACGCAGTATTTT	CASTSVGTDTQYF
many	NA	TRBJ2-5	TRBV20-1	TGCAGTGCTACCAAAAACCAAGAGACCCAGTACTTC	CSATKNQETQYF
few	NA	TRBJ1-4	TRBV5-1	TGCGCCAGCAGCTTGGGGGTCAGGGATTCCGCAACTAATGAAAAACTGTTTTTT	CASSLGVRDSATNEKLFF
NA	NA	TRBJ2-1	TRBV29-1	TGCAGCGAAAGGGAAGGTAGCAATGAGCAGTTCTTC	CSEREGSNEQFF
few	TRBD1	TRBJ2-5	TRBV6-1	TGTGCCAGCAAACAGGGGGCTCAAGAGACCCAGTACTTC	CASKQGAQETQYF
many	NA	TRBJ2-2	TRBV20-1	TGCAGTGCTTCACGGAACACCGGGGAGCTGTTTTTT	CSASRNTGELFF
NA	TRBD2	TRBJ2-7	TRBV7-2	TGTGCCAGCAGCTGGGAAGGGACTAGCGGATCCTACGAGCAGTACTTC	CASSWEGTSGSYEQYF
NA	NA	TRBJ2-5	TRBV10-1	TGCGCCAGCAGTGAGTCGACGGCAGAAGAGACCCAGTACTTC	CASSESTAEETQYF
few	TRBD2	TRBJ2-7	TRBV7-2	TGTGCCAGCAGCTTAGGGGTTAGCGGGGTCGGGGCGTACTTC	CASSLGVSGVGAYF
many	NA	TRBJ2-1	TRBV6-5	TGTGCCAGCAGTTACTCGCTCCAGGGGAACATGCAGTTCTTC	CASSYSLQGNMQFF
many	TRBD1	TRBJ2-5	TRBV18	TGTGCCAGCTCACCGACAGGGCAAGAGACCCAGTACTTC	CASSPTGQETQYF
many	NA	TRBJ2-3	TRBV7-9	TGTGCCAGCAGCTTAGCGGGGACTGGCACAGATACGCAGTATTTT	CASSLAGTGTDTQYF
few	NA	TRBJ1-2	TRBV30	TGTGCCTGGGAACAGTCCTCCTATGGCTACACCTTC	CAWEQSSYGYTF